This T cell receptor beta chain was identified during a study of blood T cell repertoires in COVID-19. Background on the study: The cDNA or gDNA used as material had been derived from T cells, B-cell-depleted T cells, or PBMCs.

CDR3 length: 14 residues. Trimming took 4 bases from V and 2 from J; bases not matched to a gene: 3. Germline V gene lookup returns CDR1 KGHSH and CDR2 LQKENI. Only in-frame clones appear in the TCRdb table, and some are missing; sequencing was by immunoSEQ multiplex PCR. This table has more than 200,000 clones, under 85% appearing once. The V and J genes are TRBV18 and TRBJ2-7; 9 nucleotides agree with TRBD1. Sequencing was done on a sample of peripheral blood. The receptor was derived from a middle-aged woman with active or convalescent COVID-19. The CDR3 is CASSLRDRAYEQYF. CDR3 DNA: TGTGCCAGCTCACTGCGGGACAGGGCCTACGAGCAGTACTTC.